The 15 T cell receptor beta chains given below trace back to one sample, sequenced in a study of cytomegalovirus exposure and HLA in healthy donors. The PCR employed 60 Vbeta primers together with 13 Jbeta primers. The data were produced by immunoSEQ multiplex PCR, yet TCRdb's version contains in-frame clones alone and is incomplete. The sample includes roughly 100,000 clones, roughly three quarters seen only once; the top ten take approximately 3%. The source material was PBMCs. The receptors stem from a man aged 25 to 40 in good health and CMV-seronegative.

The chain employs TRBV4-2 and TRBJ2-1; TRBD2 aligns across 8 bases. J was trimmed by 5 bases and V by 1 base; bases with no gene match: 4. The CDR3 is made up of 15 amino acids. Germline values: CDR1 LGHNA, CDR2 YNFKEQ. The CDR3 nucleotides read TGTGCCAGCAGCCAAGGGACTAGCAGAAACAATGAGCAGTTCTTC. This translates into CASSQGTSRNNEQFF.

J is TRBJ2-2 and V is TRBV28, with D possibly being TRBD1 (5 bases). This CDR3 has 16 residues. Trimming shortened V by 4 bases and J by 0 bases, and 12 bases separated the two germline ends. Germline loops: CDR1 MDHEN, CDR2 SYDVKM. CDR3 loop: CASSSRQRTNTGELFF. In DNA form, the CDR3 reads TGTGCCAGCAGTTCCCGACAGCGAACGAACACCGGGGAGCTGTTTTTT.

The rearrangement uses TRBV5-8 and TRBJ1-3, with 9 bases identical to TRBD1. The CDR3 sequence is 15 residues long. V lost 9 bases and J lost 0; bases outside the gene matches: 7. Germline-derived CDR1 and CDR2 are SGHTS and YDEGEE. The CDR3 DNA follows: TGTGCCACCGGGACAGGGTCGTTCTCTGGAAACACCATATATTTT. It is translated as CATGTGSFSGNTIYF.

This clone was seen only a few times. In DNA form, the CDR3 reads TGTGCCAGCAGTGGGGACTACACCCCCAGTGAGCAGTTCTTC. It yields the protein CASSGDYTPSEQFF. V and J are TRBV2 and TRBJ2-1, with 7 bases aligning to TRBD2. Germline-derived CDR1 and CDR2 are SNHLY and FYNNEI. The CDR3 length is 14 residues. V lost 4 bases and J lost 9; bases outside the gene matches: 9.

In its sample, this clone was seen a few times. The chain couples TRBV7-2 to TRBJ1-1; TRBD1 is a possible D gene (5 bases). V gave up 5 bases and J gave up 1 base, with 11 bases separating them. Germline loops: CDR1 SGHTA, CDR2 FQGNSA. The CDR3 runs to 14 residues. CDR3 DNA: TGTGCCAGCAGCCCGACAGAGAAGAACACTGAAGCTTTCTTT. Translation gives CASSPTEKNTEAFF.

This chain connects TRBV27 to TRBJ1-3; D is undetermined. V dropped 5 bases and J dropped 3 bases, with 14 bases sitting between them. Germline CDR1 MNHEY, CDR2 SMNVEV (reference sequence). The CDR3 covers 15 residues. The CDR3 protein is CASSRTGSYGNTIYF. As DNA, the CDR3 is TGTGCCAGCAGTAGGACGGGATCCTATGGAAACACCATATATTTT.

This rearrangement joins TRBV12-5 to TRBJ1-5; 7 bases are a match to TRBD1. This CDR3 comprises 15 residues. Germline V gene lookup returns CDR1 LGHNT and CDR2 FRNRAP. V trimming: 6 bases; J trimming: 0 bases; junction bases outside the gene matches: 5. The DNA of the CDR3 is TGTGCTAGTGGCCTTGGACAGGATAGCAATCAGCCCCAGCATTTT. This gives the protein CASGLGQDSNQPQHF. Together with reference TRBV12-5 and TRBJ1-5, the CDR3 gives the full variable domain: DARVTQTPRHKVTEMGQEVTMRCQPILGHNTVFWYRQTMMQGLELLAYFRNRAPLDDSGMPKDRFSAEMPDATLATLKIQPSEPRDSAVYFCASGLGQDSNQPQHFGDGTRLSIL.

The CDR3 nucleotides are TGTGCCAGCAGCTCTGGTGGAGGCCAGGCGCAGTATTTT. This codes for CASSSGGGQAQYF. This chain joins TRBV7-3 and TRBJ2-3, with D tentatively TRBD2 (5 bases). The V and J ends lost 4 bases and 10 bases respectively, with 15 bases between them. Germline V gene lookup returns CDR1 SGHTA and CDR2 FQGTGA. The CDR3 has 13 residues.

This CDR3 reads CASSLNLGGEQYF. The CDR3, as DNA: TGTGCCAGCAGCTTAAACTTAGGAGGCGAGCAGTACTTC. The J gene is TRBJ2-7, the V gene TRBV7-6; tentative D call: TRBD2 (5 bases). V was cut by 2 bases and J by 6 bases, with 11 bases left in between. The V gene's germline CDR1 is SGHVS and CDR2 FNYEAQ. This CDR3 is 13 amino acids long.

This clone was seen a handful of times. This chain links TRBV6-4 with TRBJ2-6; TRBD2 agrees at 10 bases. The V gene's germline CDR1 is MRHNA and CDR2 SNTAGT. V gave up 4 bases and J gave up 0 bases; unmatched junction bases: 0. The CDR3 loop spans 16 amino acids. The CDR3 DNA sequence: TGTGCCAGCAGTGCTAGCGGGAGCTCTGGGGCCAACGTCCTGACTTTC. This translates into CASSASGSSGANVLTF.

This clone occurred a few times. The chain is built from TRBV15 and TRBJ1-3; D possibly corresponds to TRBD1 (5 bases). CDR1 LNHNV and CDR2 YYDKDF come from the germline V gene (reference sequence). The CDR3 has 16 amino acids. V lost 1 base, J lost 2 bases, and 12 bases lay in between. The CDR3 loop reads CATSRGREGTGNTIYF. CDR3 bases: TGTGCCACCAGCAGAGGTCGGGAGGGGACTGGAAACACCATATATTTT.

To note about this clone: One end of the junction fails to match germline, which may point to a read error. The V gene is TRBV4-3, the J gene TRBJ1-4, with 7 positions matching TRBD1. The CDR3 has 15 amino acids. Germline CDR1 LGHNA, CDR2 YSLEER. The CDR3 protein is CASSQDGQGDEKLFF. DNA for the CDR3: TGCGCCAGCAGCCAAGATGGGCAGGGGGATGAGAAACTGTTTTTT.

The V call is TRBV11-2, the J call TRBJ2-3, with D possibly matching TRBD2 (6 bases). Trimming pared 5 bases from V and 14 bases from J, leaving 23 bases between. The CDR3 consists of 14 residues. Per the germline V gene, CDR1 is SGHAT and CDR2 is FQNNGV. The CDR3 protein is CASSPPGREPLMYF. CDR3 nucleotides: TGTGCCAGCAGCCCTCCCGGACGGGAGCCCCTAATGTATTTT.

The chain recombines TRBV7-9 with TRBJ2-5; the D is unclear. The V gene's germline CDR1 is SEHNR and CDR2 FQNEAQ (reference sequence). V shed 1 base and J shed 4 bases, with 13 bases lying between them. The CDR3 has 15 amino acids. CDR3: CASSLGSRVGETQYF. The CDR3 coding sequence is TGTGCCAGCAGCTTAGGGTCTCGGGTTGGAGAGACCCAGTACTTC.

Only one count was recorded for this clone. The J gene is TRBJ1-1, the V gene TRBV5-1; a possible D gene is TRBD1 (6 bases). This CDR3 is built from 14 residues. V was cut by 4 bases and J by 1 base, with 11 bases left in between. Per the germline V gene, CDR1 is SGHRS and CDR2 is YFSETQ. The CDR3 bases are TGCGCCAGCAGCCCACAGACAGGGAACACTGAAGCTTTCTTT. It yields the protein CASSPQTGNTEAFF. Variable domain in full (rest from reference TRBV5-1 and TRBJ1-1): KAGVTQTPRYLIKTRGQQVTLSCSPISGHRSVSWYQQTPGQGLQFLFEYFSETQRNKGNFPGRFSGRQFSNSRSEMNVSTLELGDSALYLCASSPQTGNTEAFFGQGTRLTVV.